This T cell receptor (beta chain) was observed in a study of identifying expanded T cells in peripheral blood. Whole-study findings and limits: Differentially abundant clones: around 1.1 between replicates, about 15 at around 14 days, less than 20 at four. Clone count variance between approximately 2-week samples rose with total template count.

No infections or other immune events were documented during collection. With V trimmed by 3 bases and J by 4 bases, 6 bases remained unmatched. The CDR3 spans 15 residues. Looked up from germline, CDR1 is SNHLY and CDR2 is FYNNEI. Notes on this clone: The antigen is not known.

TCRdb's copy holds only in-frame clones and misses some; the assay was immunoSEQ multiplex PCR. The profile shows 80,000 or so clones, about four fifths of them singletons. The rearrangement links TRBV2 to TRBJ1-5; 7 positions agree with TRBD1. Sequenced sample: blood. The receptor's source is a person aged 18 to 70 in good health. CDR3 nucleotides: TGTGCCAGCAGTGACTCGAGGGGGCAGAATCAGCCCCAGCATTTT. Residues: CASSDSRGQNQPQHF. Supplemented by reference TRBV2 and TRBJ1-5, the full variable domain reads EPEVTQTPSHQVTQMGQEVILRCVPISNHLYFYWYRQILGQKVEFLVSFYNNEISEKSEIFDDQFSVERPDGSNFTLKIRSTKLEDSAMYFCASSDSRGQNQPQHFGDGTRLSIL.